The next 26 T cell receptor beta chains were all read from a single sample in a study of CXCR3-negative and CXCR3-positive naive CD8 T cells. These receptors have no identified antigens. Carrying UMI labels, the TRB cDNA libraries were prepared through 5' RACE. TCRdb reprocessed the 5' RACE reads, keeping one entry per CDR3 protein, no DNA. The sample's table shows some 150,000 distinct CDR3 sequences. Findings and limits, study-wide: TRB CDR3s were more hydrophobic in CXCR3-positive than in CXCR3-negative naive cells.

Sequencing was carried out using naive CXCR3+ CD8+ T cells from blood. Subset of the sample: CD45RO-CCR7+CD27+CD95- naive CD8+ T cells expressing CXCR3 (TNR3+). These receptors came from a human donor in good health. Some clones in this sample may be carry-over from other donors' samples.

This rearrangement joins TRBV5-6 to TRBJ2-1; checking the TCRdb D call of TRBD1 is not possible without DNA. The CDR3 has 11 residues. CDR1 and CDR2 (germline): SGHDT, YYEEEE. The CDR3 protein is CASSLGGSEFF.

This chain joins TRBV29-1 and TRBJ1-1; TCRdb lists TRBD1, though no DNA is available to test this call. Germline lookup yields CDR1 SQVTM and CDR2 ANQGSEA. The CDR3 runs to 14 residues. CDR3 amino acids: CSVEEWGPDTEAFF.

The V gene is TRBV28, the J gene TRBJ2-2; the D gene TCRdb calls, TRBD1, cannot be checked with no DNA. The CDR3 is made up of 14 amino acids. Germline-derived CDR1 and CDR2 are MDHEN and SYDVKM. The CDR3 region is CASQGGINTGELFF. The variable domain in full, completed from reference TRBV28 and TRBJ2-2, reads DVKVTQSSRYLVKRTGEKVFLECVQDMDHENMFWYRQDPGLGLRLIYFSYDVKMKEKGDIPEGYSVSREKKERFSLILESASTNQTSMYLCASQGGINTGELFFGEGSRLTVL.

This sequence joins TRBV29-1 and TRBJ1-1; TCRdb's assignment of TRBD1 cannot be checked, as there is no DNA. The CDR3 sequence is 12 residues long. From germline, CDR1 is SQVTM and CDR2 ANQGSEA. CDR3 sequence reads: CSVVGGSTEAFF.

CDR3 region: CSAEEVYNEQFF. This chain links TRBV29-1 with TRBJ2-1; the D call of TRBD2 rests on TCRdb alone, since no DNA is present to check it. This CDR3 comprises 12 residues. The germline CDR1 and CDR2 sequences are SQVTM and ANQGSEA.

V gene TRBV7-9 combines with J gene TRBJ2-7; the D call from TCRdb, TRBD2, cannot be confirmed without DNA. The germline gives CDR1 SEHNR, CDR2 FQNEAQ (reference sequence). CDR3 length: 16 amino acids. The CDR3 reads CASSSGTSGRGDEQYF.

The chain is built from TRBV7-2 and TRBJ2-1; TCRdb calls TRBD2, which cannot be checked without DNA. This CDR3 has 14 amino acids. In germline, CDR1 is SGHTA, CDR2 FQGNSA. This CDR3 is CASSPRAGGDEQFF.

This chain links TRBV7-6 with TRBJ2-3; without DNA, the TCRdb call of TRBD2 cannot be checked. Germline V gene sequence: CDR1 SGHVS, CDR2 FNYEAQ. The CDR3 length is 16 residues. CDR3 protein: CASSSWTSGFTDTQYF.

The rearrangement uses TRBV4-1 and TRBJ1-1. This CDR3 has 14 amino acids. The germline V gene has CDR1 MGHRA and CDR2 YSYEKL. CDR3 residues: CASSQGSGGTEAFF.

This chain connects TRBV19 to TRBJ1-2; TCRdb gives TRBD1 as the D gene, but with no DNA this cannot be confirmed. The CDR3 consists of 16 residues. CDR1 and CDR2 from the germline V gene are LNHDA and SQIVND (reference sequence). The CDR3 spells CASSILSQGLADGYTF. The full variable domain, its missing parts supplied by reference TRBV19 and TRBJ1-2, is DGGITQSPKYLFRKEGQNVTLSCEQNLNHDAMYWYRQDPGQGLRLIYYSQIVNDFQKGDIAEGYSVSREKKESFPLTVTSAQKNPTAFYLCASSILSQGLADGYTFGSGTRLTVV.

The chain combines TRBV12-3 or TRBV12-4 with TRBJ1-1; checking the TCRdb D call of TRBD1 is not possible without DNA. The CDR3 contains 13 residues. The CDR3 sequence: CASTPKGYTEAFF.

This chain uses TRBV7-8 with TRBJ1-2. Germline-derived CDR1 and CDR2 are SGHVS and FQNEAQ. The CDR3 contains 13 residues. The CDR3 spells CASSLGGLGGYTF.

The genes are TRBV4-1 and TRBJ2-1; TCRdb designates TRBD1, a call that cannot be tested without DNA. CDR1 is MGHRA, CDR2 YSYEKL, per germline. This CDR3 has 14 residues. CDR3 protein: CASSLGGRYNEQFF.

The chain links TRBV29-1 to TRBJ2-1; without DNA, the TCRdb call of TRBD1 cannot be checked. Germline V gene sequence: CDR1 SQVTM, CDR2 ANQGSEA. The CDR3 spans 15 residues. CDR3: CSVAIRDRVINEQFF.

The rearrangement links TRBV14 to TRBJ1-2; the D gene TCRdb calls, TRBD1, cannot be checked with no DNA. CDR3 length: 17 residues. Germline V gives CDR1 SGHDN, CDR2 FVKESK. CDR3 in amino acids: CASSQDSGQGVLYGYTF.

The gene calls are TRBV27 and TRBJ2-1; as DNA is missing, the TRBD1 call by TCRdb cannot be tested. The CDR3 spans 14 residues. Germline V gene data show CDR1 as MNHEY and CDR2 as SMNVEV (reference sequence). The CDR3 sequence: CASSSEIQGNEQFF.

This chain connects TRBV20-1 to TRBJ2-1. The CDR3 is 16 amino acids. CDR1 and CDR2 (germline): DFQATT, SNEGSKA (reference sequence). The CDR3 sequence is CSARDTDPTRFYEQFF.

The V gene is TRBV12-3 or TRBV12-4, the J gene TRBJ1-5; TCRdb designates TRBD1, a call that cannot be tested without DNA. This CDR3 spans 17 amino acids. The CDR3 here is CASSSQDRRNSNQPQHF.

The chain uses TRBV7-2 and TRBJ2-5; TCRdb calls TRBD1, which cannot be checked without DNA. This CDR3 is 15 amino acids long. The germline gives CDR1 SGHTA, CDR2 FQGNSA. This CDR3 is CASSHPGQPQETQYF. Using reference TRBV7-2 and TRBJ2-5 for the parts outside the CDR3, the full variable domain is GAGVSQSPSNKVTEKGKDVELRCDPISGHTALYWYRQSLGQGLEFLIYFQGNSAPDKSGLPSDRFSAERTGGSVSTLTIQRTQQEDSAVYLCASSHPGQPQETQYFGPGTRLLVL.

This chain uses TRBV4-1 with TRBJ2-3; TCRdb designates TRBD2, a call that cannot be tested without DNA. Germline V lookup: CDR1 MGHRA, CDR2 YSYEKL. The length of the CDR3 is 13 residues. CDR3 sequence: CASSQDWEDTQYF.

This rearrangement joins TRBV6-5 to TRBJ2-7. The CDR3 has 14 amino acids. The V gene's germline CDR1 is MNHEY and CDR2 SVGAGI. CDR3 sequence reads: CASSYSTATGEQYF.

The chain is built from TRBV29-1 and TRBJ2-1; checking the TCRdb D call of TRBD1 is not possible without DNA. The CDR3 consists of 13 residues. Looked up from germline, CDR1 is SQVTM and CDR2 is ANQGSEA. CDR3 protein: CSVRGTGRGEHFF.

J is TRBJ2-1 and V is TRBV29-1; TCRdb's assignment of TRBD1 cannot be checked, as there is no DNA. The CDR3 is made up of 15 amino acids. Per the germline V gene, CDR1 is SQVTM and CDR2 is ANQGSEA. The CDR3 region is CSGRGGQGDYNEQFF.

V gene TRBV5-1 combines with J gene TRBJ1-1; the TCRdb call, TRBD1, lacks DNA for checking. CDR3 size: 14 residues. Germline CDR1 is SGHRS and CDR2 is YFSETQ. The CDR3: CASSPPGGGTEAFF.

The gene calls are TRBV29-1 and TRBJ2-7; TCRdb selects TRBD2, and the lack of DNA leaves this call unchecked. The length of the CDR3 is 15 residues. Germline V lookup: CDR1 SQVTM, CDR2 ANQGSEA. This CDR3 is CSVDSGGEKVDEQYF.

The chain links TRBV30 to TRBJ2-7; TCRdb gives TRBD2 as the D gene, but with no DNA this cannot be confirmed. Germline CDR1 and CDR2: GTSNPN and SVGIG (reference sequence). This CDR3 is built from 13 residues. CDR3 loop: CAWRGLAPDEQYF. The variable domain in full, with the rest retrieved from reference TRBV30 and TRBJ2-7, is SQTIHQWPATLVQPVGSPLSLECTVEGTSNPNLYWYRQAAGRGLQLLFYSVGIGQISSEVPQNLSASRPQDRQFILSSKKLLLSDSGFYLCAWRGLAPDEQYFGPGTRLTVT.